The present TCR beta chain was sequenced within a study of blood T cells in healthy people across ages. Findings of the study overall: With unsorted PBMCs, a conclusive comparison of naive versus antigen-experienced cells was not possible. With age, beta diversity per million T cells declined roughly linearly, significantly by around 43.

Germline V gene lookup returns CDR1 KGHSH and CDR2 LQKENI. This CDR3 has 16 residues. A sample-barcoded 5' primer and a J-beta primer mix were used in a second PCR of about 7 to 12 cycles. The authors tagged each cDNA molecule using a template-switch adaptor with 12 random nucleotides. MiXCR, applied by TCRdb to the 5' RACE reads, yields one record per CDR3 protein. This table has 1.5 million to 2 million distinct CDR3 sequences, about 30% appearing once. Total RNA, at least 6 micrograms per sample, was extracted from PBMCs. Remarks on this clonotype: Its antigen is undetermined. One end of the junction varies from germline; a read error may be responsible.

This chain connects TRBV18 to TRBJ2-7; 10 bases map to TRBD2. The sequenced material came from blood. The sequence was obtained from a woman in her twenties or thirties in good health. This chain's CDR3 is CASSRIPSGGAYGQYF. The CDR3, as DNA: TGTGCCAGCTCACGGATTCCAAGCGGGGGGGCTTACGGGCAGTACTTC.